Listed below are T cell receptor beta chains from one sample, sequenced in a study of shared clonotypes between healthy human individuals. Produced via immunoSEQ multiplex PCR; TCRdb's table is partial and in-frame only. The sample includes roughly 2,000,000 clones, about 93% of them seen just once. Sequenced input: naive CD8+ T cells from PBMCs. The source of these receptors is a man aged 18 to 29 in good health. Some clones in this sample may be carry-over from other donors' samples. Each CDR3 is given with its conserved first and last residue. Each record gives: CDR3 length, J gene, D gene, V gene, clone size, CDR3 protein, CDR3 DNA. D genes are given only for firm matches. Clone size, where shown, is once, few, many, or a class for clones that have expanded.

cdr3_length: 15
j_call: TRBJ2-1
d_call: TRBD2
v_call: TRBV19
clone_size: -
cdr3_aa: CASALSGSSYNEQFF
cdr3_nt: TGTGCCAGCGCCCTAAGCGGGAGCTCCTACAATGAGCAGTTCTTC

cdr3_length: 15
j_call: TRBJ2-7
d_call: -
v_call: TRBV15
clone_size: -
cdr3_aa: CATSRDRTATYEQYF
cdr3_nt: TGTGCCACCAGCAGAGATCGTACGGCTACCTACGAGCAGTACTTC

cdr3_length: 15
j_call: TRBJ2-5
d_call: TRBD1
v_call: TRBV7-9
clone_size: -
cdr3_aa: CASSLRTGTQETQYF
cdr3_nt: TGTGCCAGCAGCCTAAGGACAGGGACCCAAGAGACCCAGTACTTC

cdr3_length: 16
j_call: TRBJ1-2
d_call: -
v_call: TRBV5-6
clone_size: -
cdr3_aa: CASSLAPLGVGEGYTF
cdr3_nt: TGTGCCAGCAGCTTGGCACCCTTGGGGGTCGGGGAAGGCTACACCTTC

cdr3_length: 14
j_call: TRBJ2-2
d_call: -
v_call: TRBV6-5
clone_size: -
cdr3_aa: CASSSLEGAGELFF
cdr3_nt: TGTGCCAGCAGTTCCCTGGAGGGTGCCGGGGAGCTGTTTTTT

cdr3_length: 16
j_call: TRBJ2-7
d_call: TRBD1
v_call: TRBV27
clone_size: -
cdr3_aa: CASSLYRTGGRYEQYF
cdr3_nt: TGTGCCAGCAGTTTATACAGGACAGGGGGCAGATACGAGCAGTACTTC

cdr3_length: 16
j_call: TRBJ2-1
d_call: -
v_call: TRBV6-5
clone_size: -
cdr3_aa: CASSYSVGEAYNEQFF
cdr3_nt: TGTGCCAGCAGTTACTCTGTGGGAGAGGCCTACAATGAGCAGTTCTTC

cdr3_length: 15
j_call: TRBJ2-7
d_call: TRBD1
v_call: TRBV27
clone_size: -
cdr3_aa: CASSYAGQGIYEQYF
cdr3_nt: TGTGCCAGCAGTTATGCTGGACAGGGGATTTACGAGCAGTACTTC

cdr3_length: 16
j_call: TRBJ2-7
d_call: -
v_call: TRBV15
clone_size: -
cdr3_aa: CATSRDPDSASYEQYF
cdr3_nt: TGTGCCACCAGCAGAGACCCGGACAGCGCCTCCTACGAGCAGTACTTC

cdr3_length: 14
j_call: TRBJ2-1
d_call: -
v_call: TRBV4-2
clone_size: -
cdr3_aa: CASSPPGAGNEQFF
cdr3_nt: TGTGCCAGCAGCCCACCGGGGGCTGGAAATGAGCAGTTCTTC

cdr3_length: 15
j_call: TRBJ2-3
d_call: -
v_call: TRBV27
clone_size: -
cdr3_aa: CASSFIRYSTDTQYF
cdr3_nt: TGTGCCAGCAGTTTTATCAGGTATAGCACAGATACGCAGTATTTT

cdr3_length: 17
j_call: TRBJ1-3
d_call: -
v_call: TRBV19
clone_size: once
cdr3_aa: CASSPEKGQSSGNTIYF
cdr3_nt: TGTGCCAGTAGTCCTGAAAAAGGACAGTCCTCTGGAAACACCATATATTTT

cdr3_length: 16
j_call: TRBJ1-3
d_call: -
v_call: TRBV4-1
clone_size: -
cdr3_aa: CASSQDRAHSGNTIYF
cdr3_nt: TGCGCCAGCAGCCAAGATCGAGCCCACTCTGGAAACACCATATATTTT

cdr3_length: 15
j_call: TRBJ2-3
d_call: -
v_call: TRBV7-9
clone_size: -
cdr3_aa: CASSFSLRSTDTQYF
cdr3_nt: TGTGCCAGCAGCTTTTCTTTACGAAGCACAGATACGCAGTATTTT

cdr3_length: 17
j_call: TRBJ2-2
d_call: -
v_call: TRBV7-9
clone_size: -
cdr3_aa: CASLDRGGEEGTGELFF
cdr3_nt: TGTGCCAGCCTAGATCGAGGAGGGGAGGAAGGCACCGGGGAGCTGTTTTTT

cdr3_length: 12
j_call: TRBJ2-1
d_call: -
v_call: TRBV9
clone_size: -
cdr3_aa: CASSVTPNEQFF
cdr3_nt: TGTGCCAGCAGCGTGACTCCCAATGAGCAGTTCTTC

cdr3_length: 15
j_call: TRBJ2-5
d_call: -
v_call: TRBV27
clone_size: -
cdr3_aa: CASSPDREGWETQYF
cdr3_nt: TGTGCCAGCAGTCCCGACAGGGAGGGTTGGGAGACCCAGTACTTC

cdr3_length: 14
j_call: TRBJ2-3
d_call: TRBD1
v_call: TRBV28
clone_size: -
cdr3_aa: CASIQQGRPDTQYF
cdr3_nt: TGTGCCAGCATCCAACAGGGGCGCCCAGATACGCAGTATTTT

cdr3_length: 15
j_call: TRBJ2-7
d_call: TRBD1
v_call: TRBV5-6
clone_size: -
cdr3_aa: CASSLGTGSGYEQYF
cdr3_nt: TGTGCCAGCAGCTTGGGGACAGGGTCGGGCTACGAGCAGTACTTC

cdr3_length: 16
j_call: TRBJ2-7
d_call: TRBD2
v_call: TRBV27
clone_size: -
cdr3_aa: CASSFSSGAASYEQYF
cdr3_nt: TGTGCCAGCAGCTTCTCTAGCGGGGCCGCGTCCTACGAGCAGTACTTC

cdr3_length: 15
j_call: TRBJ2-7
d_call: TRBD1
v_call: TRBV5-1
clone_size: -
cdr3_aa: CASSRSGGYGHEQYF
cdr3_nt: TGCGCCAGCAGCAGATCAGGGGGCTACGGGCACGAGCAGTACTTC

cdr3_length: 14
j_call: TRBJ2-5
d_call: TRBD1
v_call: TRBV9
clone_size: -
cdr3_aa: CASSAGTAPWTQYF
cdr3_nt: TGTGCCAGCAGCGCGGGGACAGCCCCATGGACCCAGTACTTC

cdr3_length: 15
j_call: TRBJ2-7
d_call: TRBD2
v_call: TRBV4-1
clone_size: -
cdr3_aa: CASSQGAGASWEQYF
cdr3_nt: TGCGCCAGCAGCCAAGGAGCGGGAGCCTCATGGGAGCAGTACTTC

cdr3_length: 13
j_call: TRBJ1-5
d_call: -
v_call: TRBV6-1
clone_size: -
cdr3_aa: CASSEWINQPQHF
cdr3_nt: TGTGCCAGCAGTGAATGGATTAATCAGCCCCAGCATTTT

cdr3_length: 14
j_call: TRBJ1-1
d_call: -
v_call: TRBV30
clone_size: -
cdr3_aa: CAWSVPGAHTEAFF
cdr3_nt: TGTGCCTGGAGTGTCCCGGGGGCGCACACTGAAGCTTTCTTT

cdr3_length: 16
j_call: TRBJ2-1
d_call: TRBD2
v_call: TRBV11-2
clone_size: once
cdr3_aa: CASSLGTSGRYNEQFF
cdr3_nt: TGTGCCAGCAGCTTAGGGACTAGCGGGCGGTACAATGAGCAGTTCTTC

cdr3_length: 14
j_call: TRBJ1-2
d_call: -
v_call: TRBV11-2
clone_size: -
cdr3_aa: CASSDTGGGYGYTF
cdr3_nt: TGTGCCAGCAGTGACACCGGGGGGGGCTATGGCTACACCTTC

cdr3_length: 15
j_call: TRBJ2-3
d_call: -
v_call: TRBV28
clone_size: once
cdr3_aa: CASSPPKARTDTQYF
cdr3_nt: TGTGCCAGCAGCCCCCCCAAGGCTCGCACAGATACGCAGTATTTT

cdr3_length: 13
j_call: TRBJ2-7
d_call: -
v_call: TRBV27
clone_size: -
cdr3_aa: CASSWGVTYEQYF
cdr3_nt: TGTGCCAGCAGTTGGGGGGTTACCTACGAGCAGTACTTC

cdr3_length: 15
j_call: TRBJ1-5
d_call: -
v_call: TRBV27
clone_size: -
cdr3_aa: CASSVDPKGNQPQHF
cdr3_nt: TGTGCCAGCAGTGTGGACCCCAAGGGGAATCAGCCCCAGCATTTT

cdr3_length: 15
j_call: TRBJ2-3
d_call: -
v_call: TRBV5-1
clone_size: -
cdr3_aa: CASSLRDPGSDTQYF
cdr3_nt: TGCGCCAGCAGCTTGCGGGACCCGGGGTCAGATACGCAGTATTTT

cdr3_length: 14
j_call: TRBJ2-3
d_call: -
v_call: TRBV29-1
clone_size: once
cdr3_aa: CSVEGGRAADTQYF
cdr3_nt: TGCAGCGTTGAAGGGGGCAGGGCTGCAGATACGCAGTATTTT

cdr3_length: 12
j_call: TRBJ2-5
d_call: -
v_call: TRBV7-2
clone_size: -
cdr3_aa: CASSRDGQSKYF
cdr3_nt: TGTGCCAGCAGCAGGGATGGACAGTCAAAATACTTC

cdr3_length: 17
j_call: TRBJ2-3
d_call: -
v_call: TRBV7-9
clone_size: once
cdr3_aa: CASSLAVGLYSTDTQYF
cdr3_nt: TGTGCCAGCAGCTTAGCCGTGGGACTTTATAGCACAGATACGCAGTATTTT

cdr3_length: 15
j_call: TRBJ2-1
d_call: -
v_call: TRBV27
clone_size: -
cdr3_aa: CASSLRGGTYNEQFF
cdr3_nt: TGTGCCAGCAGTTTGCGAGGGGGGACCTACAATGAGCAGTTCTTC

cdr3_length: 14
j_call: TRBJ1-5
d_call: TRBD1
v_call: TRBV28
clone_size: -
cdr3_aa: CASRYRGSNQPQHF
cdr3_nt: TGTGCCAGCAGGTACAGGGGTAGCAATCAGCCCCAGCATTTT

cdr3_length: 11
j_call: TRBJ2-1
d_call: -
v_call: TRBV6-5
clone_size: -
cdr3_aa: CASSYSNEQFF
cdr3_nt: TGTGCCAGCAGTTACTCGAACGAGCAGTTCTTC